Below are 10 T cell receptor beta chains sequenced from a single sample in a study of kidney transplant recipient with SARS-CoV-2 infection. Each CDR3 protein is one row after TCRdb ran MiXCR on the reads. The data hold roughly 230,000 distinct CDR3 sequences, with roughly 26% observed a single time. The sequencing here drew on a blood sample, taken at baseline and between days 110 and 120 from a kidney transplant recipient. The receptors originated from a male patient in his 30s who had COVID-19 and was a kidney transplant recipient. T cells may partly derive from the graft donor.

To note about this clonotype: This may arise from a read error, as a much more abundant clone is one base away. The chain links TRBV5-1 to TRBJ1-2; D is ambiguous. Trimming cost V 7 bases and J 4 bases, with 23 bases left between them. Germline loops: CDR1 SGHRS, CDR2 YFSETQ. This CDR3 spans 16 amino acids. The CDR3 DNA reads TGCGCCAGCGATCGAGTATCGGTTCGAAAGACCTATGGCTACACCTTC. It encodes CASDRVSVRKTYGYTF. The whole variable domain, remainder taken from reference TRBV5-1 and TRBJ1-2, is KAGVTQTPRYLIKTRGQQVTLSCSPISGHRSVSWYQQTPGQGLQFLFEYFSETQRNKGNFPGRFSGRQFSNSRSEMNVSTLELGDSALYLCASDRVSVRKTYGYTFGSGTRLTVV.

In the case of this clonotype: Possible read error: a much larger clone is one base away. The rearrangement uses TRBV7-9 and TRBJ2-2; D tentatively fits TRBD1 or TRBD2 (6 bases each). Trimming cost V 6 bases and J 1 base, with 15 bases left between them. The CDR3 is 16 amino acids. Germline V lookup: CDR1 SEHNR, CDR2 FQNEAQ (reference sequence). Here the CDR3 DNA reads TGTGCCAGCAGTGTGCGGGACACCCTGAACACCGGGGAGCTGTTTTTT. Its protein product is CASSVRDTLNTGELFF.

This clonotype was seen at least ten times. The chain links TRBV28 to TRBJ1-1, with D maybe TRBD1 (5 bases). The CDR3 sequence is 12 residues long. Trimming cost V 4 bases and J 10 bases, with 13 bases left between them. Per germline, CDR1 MDHEN and CDR2 SYDVKM. CDR3 coding DNA: TGTGCCAGCAGTTCAGGGACCAGAGTAGCTTTCTTT. It codes for CASSSGTRVAFF.

Remarks on this clonotype: With a much larger clone just one base away, this may be a read error. The V gene is TRBV21-1, the J gene TRBJ2-3. TRBV21-1 is a pseudogene segment. The CDR3 has 17 amino acids. The CDR3 coding sequence is TGTGCCAGCAGCACAACCCTAACTACAGTCATGCAAGATACGCAGTATTTT. Residues: CASSTTLTTVMQDTQYF.

This clonotype showed up many times. This rearrangement joins TRBV5-1 to TRBJ1-1; D remains unclear. Trimming stripped 0 bases from V and 3 bases from J, with 12 bases between. The CDR3 contains 15 residues. CDR1 and CDR2 (germline): SGHRS, YFSETQ. The CDR3 spells CASSLAAGFHTEAFF. The CDR3 DNA reads TGCGCCAGCAGCTTGGCGGCAGGATTTCACACTGAAGCTTTCTTT.

To note about this clonotype: This sequence may be a read error, since a much larger clone differs from it by one base. The rearrangement joins TRBV6-8 to TRBJ1-1; D perhaps matches TRBD1 (5 bases). The V gene's germline CDR1 is MNHGY and CDR2 SAAAGT. The CDR3 loop spans 11 amino acids. The CDR3 DNA reads TGTGACAGCAGTACCGGGACTTCCGCTTTCTTT. Translation gives CDSSTGTSAFF.

With respect to this clonotype: A read error may be the cause here, since a much bigger clone is one base away. Written as DNA, the CDR3 is TGCGCCAGCAGCCAGGACTATGACTACACCTTC. It codes for CASSQDYDYTF. The chain carries TRBV4-1 and TRBJ1-2; D uncertain. From germline, CDR1 is MGHRA and CDR2 YSYEKL. This CDR3 comprises 11 residues.

At least ten counts were recorded for this clonotype. CDR3 sequence: CASSFNRADTQYF. For the CDR3, the DNA is TGTGCCAGCAGTTTTAACCGGGCAGATACGCAGTATTTT. This sequence joins TRBV12-3 or TRBV12-4 and TRBJ2-3; D not resolved. With 3 bases removed from V and 4 bases from J, the gap between germline ends came to 8 bases. The CDR3 sequence is 13 residues long.

The gene calls are TRBV5-6 and TRBJ2-7, with 12 positions matching TRBD1. V gave up 4 bases and J gave up 5 bases; unmatched junction bases: 13. The germline CDR1 and CDR2 sequences are SGHDT and YYEEEE. The CDR3 spans 17 residues. The CDR3 DNA follows: TGTGCCAGCAGCCTTAGGGGACGGGGACAGGGGGCAAACGAGCAGTACTTC. It specifies CASSLRGRGQGANEQYF.

Details on this clonotype: A much larger clone lies a single base off, so this may be a read error. The J gene is TRBJ2-4, the V gene TRBV7-9; a possible D gene is TRBD2 (5 bases). The CDR3 extends over 19 amino acids. CDR1 and CDR2 from the germline V gene are SEHNR and FQNEAQ (reference sequence). The CDR3 DNA reads TGTGCCGGCAGCTTAACGTATCTTTATGGGAGTTTAGCCAAAAACATTCAGTACTTC. It translates to CAGSLTYLYGSLAKNIQYF.